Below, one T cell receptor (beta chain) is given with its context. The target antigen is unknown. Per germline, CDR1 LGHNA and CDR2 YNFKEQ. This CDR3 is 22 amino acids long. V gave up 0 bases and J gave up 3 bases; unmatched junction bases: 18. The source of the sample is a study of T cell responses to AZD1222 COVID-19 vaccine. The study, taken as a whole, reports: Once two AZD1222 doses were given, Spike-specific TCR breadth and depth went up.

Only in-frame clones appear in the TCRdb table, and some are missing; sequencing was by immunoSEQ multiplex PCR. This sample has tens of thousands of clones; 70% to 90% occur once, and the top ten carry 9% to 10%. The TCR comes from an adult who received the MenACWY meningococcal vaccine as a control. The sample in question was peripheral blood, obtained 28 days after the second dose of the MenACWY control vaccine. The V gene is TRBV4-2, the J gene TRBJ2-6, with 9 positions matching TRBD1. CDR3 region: CASSQDSKGLTGGSGGANVLTF. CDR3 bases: TGTGCCAGCAGCCAAGATTCTAAAGGGTTGACAGGGGGTTCGGGTGGGGCCAACGTCCTGACTTTC.